These T cell receptor beta chains were read from a single sample in a study of blood T cell repertoires in COVID-19. The table came from immunoSEQ multiplex PCR; TCRdb's copy has only in-frame clones and leaves some out. The table includes 79,000 or so clones, 87% detected once. The sequencing input was peripheral blood. The receptors come from a human donor in a cohort sampled during active COVID-19. Both conserved end residues are part of each CDR3. A D gene is named only where the DNA matches it firmly. Only some rows state a clone size, as once, few, many or a class for expanded clones.

TRBJ2-7	TRBV5-4	NA	NA	TGTGCCAGCAGCTCGGGACACCACTACGAGCAGTACTTC	CASSSGHHYEQYF
TRBJ1-2	TRBV18	NA	NA	TGTGCCAGCTCCCCCCAGAACAGCCCTCTCTATGGCTACACCTTC	CASSPQNSPLYGYTF
TRBJ2-2	TRBV3-1/TRBV3-2	NA	NA	TGTGCCAGCAGCCTTTGGGCTAGCGACAACACCGGGGAGCTGTTTTTT	CASSLWASDNTGELFF
TRBJ1-4	TRBV13	NA	NA	TGTGCCAGCAGCTTAGGTTTCCGGGCTAATGAAAAACTGTTTTTT	CASSLGFRANEKLFF
TRBJ1-5	TRBV29-1	NA	NA	TGCAGCGTTGAAGATCCCCCCGGTCAGCCCCAGCATTTT	CSVEDPPGQPQHF
TRBJ2-1	TRBV2	NA	TRBD1	TGTGCCAGCAGGGGGGACAGGTACAATGAGCAGTTCTTC	CASRGDRYNEQFF
TRBJ2-7	TRBV5-4	NA	TRBD2	TGTGCCAGCAGCCCAGGACTAGCGTTCTCCTACGAGCAGTACTTC	CASSPGLAFSYEQYF
TRBJ1-2	TRBV30	NA	NA	TGTGCCGGCAGGGGATTAAGGGGCTACACCTTC	CAGRGLRGYTF
TRBJ2-7	TRBV28	NA	TRBD2	TGTGCCAGCAGTTTAGGACTAGCAACAGGCTACGAGCAGTACTTC	CASSLGLATGYEQYF
TRBJ2-1	TRBV11-2	once	NA	TGTGCCAGCAGCCCCGTCTTGGTAGCGAATGAGCAGTTCTTC	CASSPVLVANEQFF
TRBJ1-5	TRBV6-5	NA	TRBD1	TGTGCCAGCAGCCCGGACAGGGGAGGCAATCAGCCCCAGCATTTT	CASSPDRGGNQPQHF
TRBJ2-1	TRBV5-1	NA	NA	TGCGCCAGCAGCTTGCTTCAAAGGAGGGATGAGCAGTTCTTC	CASSLLQRRDEQFF
TRBJ1-5	TRBV28	NA	TRBD1	TGTGCCAGCAGTTTGTGGCAGGGGGCTAGCAATCAGCCCCAGCATTTT	CASSLWQGASNQPQHF
TRBJ2-3	TRBV27	NA	TRBD2	TGTGCCAGCAGCCTCCACCCTAGCGGGACCCCAGATACGCAGTATTTT	CASSLHPSGTPDTQYF
TRBJ2-3	TRBV3-1/TRBV3-2	NA	TRBD1	TGTGCCAGCAGCCAAGGGACAGGTTCATTAGCAGATACGCAGTATTTT	CASSQGTGSLADTQYF
TRBJ1-2	TRBV7-6	NA	TRBD1	TGTGCCAGCAGCTTAGAAGTGGGACAGGTCTCTAACTATGGCTACACCTTC	CASSLEVGQVSNYGYTF
TRBJ1-5	TRBV2	few	NA	TGTGCCAGCCGGACAGAGGGTCAGCCCCAGCATTTT	CASRTEGQPQHF
TRBJ2-3	TRBV28	NA	NA	TGTGCCAGCAGTTTACCCGGAGCAGATACGCAGTATTTT	CASSLPGADTQYF
TRBJ2-3	TRBV19	NA	NA	TGTGCCAGTCGGCAGGGCGCAGATACGCAGTATTTT	CASRQGADTQYF
TRBJ2-3	TRBV27	NA	NA	TGTGCCAGCAGTTTATTGATCGGAGCGGGCCGCACAGATACGCAGTATTTT	CASSLLIGAGRTDTQYF
TRBJ2-3	TRBV2	NA	TRBD2	TGTGCCAGCAGTGAAATCGCCCGACTAGCGGGAGAGGGTGATACGCAGTATTTT	CASSEIARLAGEGDTQYF
TRBJ2-2	TRBV7-3	NA	TRBD2	TGTGCCAGCAGCTTATCCCCGGCTAGCGGGAGGTCCGGGGAGCTGTTTTTT	CASSLSPASGRSGELFF
TRBJ2-1	TRBV7-9	NA	TRBD2	TGTGCCAGCAGCCTTGTGGCGGGAGGGCCCTCGGATGAGCAGTTCTTC	CASSLVAGGPSDEQFF
TRBJ2-5	TRBV5-1	NA	TRBD2	TGCGCCAGCAAGTTTGGCGGGAGGGCCAGAGAGACCCAGTACTTC	CASKFGGRARETQYF
TRBJ1-5	TRBV7-9	NA	NA	TGTGCCAGCAGCTTAGGAGGGTATAGCAATCAGCCCCAGCATTTT	CASSLGGYSNQPQHF
TRBJ2-5	TRBV7-6	NA	NA	TGTGCCAGCAGCCAAACCCCACGCGAAGGAGAGGCAAGGAAGACCCAGTACTTC	CASSQTPREGEARKTQYF
TRBJ1-1	TRBV5-1	NA	NA	TGCGCCAGCAAGCGGGTGGGGCTTGGAGGGAACACTGAAGCTTTCTTT	CASKRVGLGGNTEAFF
TRBJ1-5	TRBV6-5	NA	NA	TGTGCCAGCAGTCCCAACGGGGATCAGCCCCAGCATTTT	CASSPNGDQPQHF
TRBJ1-5	TRBV5-5	NA	TRBD1	TGTGCCAGCAGCTTTGAACCCGGGACAGGGGCGGGTCAGCCCCAGCATTTT	CASSFEPGTGAGQPQHF
TRBJ2-7	TRBV12-3/TRBV12-4	NA	NA	TGTGCCAGCAGACCCATCAGGGGAGAGCAGTACTTC	CASRPIRGEQYF
TRBJ1-5	TRBV28	NA	NA	TGTGCCAGCAGTTACCAGCGGATTTGGAATCAGCCCCAGCATTTT	CASSYQRIWNQPQHF
TRBJ1-1	TRBV9	NA	NA	TGTGCCAGCAGCGCCCCTAGCAAAGGGAACACTGAAGCTTTCTTT	CASSAPSKGNTEAFF
TRBJ1-5	TRBV9	NA	NA	TGTGCCAGCAGCGCGGACAGTGGCTATCAGCCCCAGCATTTT	CASSADSGYQPQHF
TRBJ2-2	TRBV5-1	NA	TRBD2	TGCGCCAGCAGCCCCCCCGGGCGGGAGGTCGGCGGGGAGCTGTTTTTT	CASSPPGREVGGELFF
TRBJ2-7	TRBV7-3	NA	NA	TGTGCCAGCAGCTTAAGTGGAGGGAACGAGCAGTACTTC	CASSLSGGNEQYF
TRBJ1-1	TRBV3-1/TRBV3-2	NA	NA	TGTGCCAGCAGCCAAGGGGCCCAGGCAACTGAAGCTTTCTTT	CASSQGAQATEAFF
TRBJ2-3	TRBV5-4	NA	TRBD2	TGTGCCAGCAGCTTGCGACTAGCGGGAGCAGATACGCAGTATTTT	CASSLRLAGADTQYF
TRBJ2-3	TRBV19	NA	TRBD1	TGTGCCAGTAGTTCCCAGGGGGCAGATACGCAGTATTTT	CASSSQGADTQYF
TRBJ1-5	TRBV9	NA	NA	TGTGCCAGCAGCGTAGAGGCCGGAGGGGGGGGGCTCAATCAGCCCCAGCATTTT	CASSVEAGGGGLNQPQHF
TRBJ2-3	TRBV18	NA	TRBD1	TGTGCCAGCTCATCGGGACAGGGCACAGATACGCAGTATTTT	CASSSGQGTDTQYF
TRBJ2-1	TRBV29-1	NA	TRBD1	TGCAGCGCCGGCTCGCGTGTGACAGGGGGCGATGAGCAGTTCTTC	CSAGSRVTGGDEQFF
TRBJ1-6	TRBV7-3	NA	TRBD1	TGTGCCAGCAGCTTGGGAGGGGCAGGGGGCAAGACACCCCTCCACTTT	CASSLGGAGGKTPLHF
TRBJ1-1	TRBV6-5	few	TRBD1	TGTGCCAGCACCACCAAAGACAGGGGGGTTACTGAAGCTTTCTTT	CASTTKDRGVTEAFF
TRBJ2-5	TRBV4-1	NA	NA	TGCGCCAGCAGCCACCCGGACTTTCAAGAGACCCAGTACTTC	CASSHPDFQETQYF
TRBJ2-2	TRBV5-8	NA	NA	TGTGCCAGCAGCTTATACAAGGACACGAACACCGGGGAGCTGTTTTTT	CASSLYKDTNTGELFF
TRBJ1-1	TRBV19	NA	TRBD1	TGTGCCAGTAGTCTATCAAAAGGGGGCCCGCCTGAAGCTTTCTTT	CASSLSKGGPPEAFF
TRBJ2-7	TRBV7-9	NA	TRBD2	TGTGCCAGCAGCTTGGGACTAGCGGCCTACGAGCAGTACTTC	CASSLGLAAYEQYF
TRBJ1-1	TRBV7-2	NA	NA	TGTGCCAGCAGCTTAAGCGACCCCAGGGGAGAAGCTTTCTTT	CASSLSDPRGEAFF
TRBJ1-4	TRBV2	NA	NA	TGTGCCAGCTATAATGAAAAACTGTTTTTT	CASYNEKLFF
TRBJ1-2	TRBV6-4	NA	NA	TGTGCCAGCAGTGACTCGGAACAGGGAGCACCCGGCTACACCTTC	CASSDSEQGAPGYTF